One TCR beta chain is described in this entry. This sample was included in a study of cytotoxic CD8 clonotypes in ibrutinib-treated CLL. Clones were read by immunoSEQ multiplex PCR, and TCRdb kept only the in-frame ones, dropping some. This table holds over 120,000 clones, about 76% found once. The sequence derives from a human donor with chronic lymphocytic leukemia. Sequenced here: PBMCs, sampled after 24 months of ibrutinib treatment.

The CDR3 is CASSPSLAGGPGDTQYF. The CDR3 coding sequence is TGTGCCAGCAGCCCTTCCCTAGCGGGGGGGCCAGGGGATACGCAGTATTTT. This sequence joins TRBV9 and TRBJ2-3; TRBD2 aligns across 12 bases. V lost 4 bases to trimming and J lost 6 bases; unmatched junction nucleotides: 12. The CDR3 is 17 residues long. Germline loops: CDR1 SGDLS, CDR2 YYNGEE.